Listed below are T cell receptor beta chains from one sample, sequenced in a study of blood T cell repertoires in COVID-19. Clones were sequenced by immunoSEQ multiplex PCR, and TCRdb holds only the in-frame ones, with some missing. Here the sample spans 90,000 to 150,000 clones, under 80% being singletons. The specimen sequenced was peripheral blood. All receptors derive from a man aged 50-59 years with acute or convalescent COVID-19. CDR3s include the opening cysteine and the closing phenylalanine or tryptophan. D genes are given only for firm matches. Clone size appears in some rows only: once, few, many, or a class for an expanded clone.

clone size | D gene | CDR3 length | J gene | V gene | CDR3 protein | CDR3 DNA
once | - | 14 | TRBJ1-1 | TRBV9 | CASSVAQEVAEAFF | TGTGCCAGCAGCGTAGCTCAGGAGGTAGCTGAAGCTTTCTTT
once | TRBD1 | 16 | TRBJ2-7 | TRBV5-4 | CASSDPGQGRSYEQYF | TGTGCCAGCAGCGATCCGGGACAGGGGCGCTCCTACGAGCAGTACTTC
- | TRBD1 | 14 | TRBJ1-5 | TRBV6-5 | CASSTRQGYQPQHF | TGTGCCAGCAGTACGAGACAGGGCTATCAGCCCCAGCATTTT
once | TRBD2 | 16 | TRBJ2-1 | TRBV5-4 | CASSGGLAGARNEQFF | TGTGCCAGCAGCGGTGGACTAGCGGGAGCTCGGAATGAGCAGTTCTTC
- | TRBD2 | 15 | TRBJ2-7 | TRBV3-1/TRBV3-2 | CASSQGGLARYEQYF | TGTGCCAGCAGCCAAGGGGGACTAGCCCGCTACGAGCAGTACTTC
- | TRBD1 | 14 | TRBJ2-7 | TRBV5-1 | CASSPGQSNYEQYF | TGCGCCAGCAGCCCGGGACAGAGTAACTACGAGCAGTACTTC
- | TRBD1 | 16 | TRBJ1-5 | TRBV4-1 | CASSQDRGRSNQPQHF | TGCGCCAGCAGCCAAGATAGGGGGCGAAGCAATCAGCCCCAGCATTTT
- | TRBD1 | 15 | TRBJ1-4 | TRBV16 | CASSQSRQGGEKLFF | TGTGCCAGCAGCCAATCACGGCAGGGGGGTGAAAAACTGTTTTTT
- | - | 17 | TRBJ1-5 | TRBV7-8 | CASSPRVSGYSNQPQHF | TGTGCCAGCAGCCCCCGGGTAAGCGGATATAGCAATCAGCCCCAGCATTTT
- | TRBD2 | 16 | TRBJ2-3 | TRBV3-1/TRBV3-2 | CASSQGIAGVADTQYF | TGTGCCAGCAGCCAAGGGATCGCGGGGGTAGCGGATACGCAGTATTTT
- | TRBD2 | 15 | TRBJ2-1 | TRBV9 | CASSNSGTSDDEQFF | TGTGCCAGCAGCAACTCCGGGACTAGCGACGATGAGCAGTTCTTC
once | - | 13 | TRBJ2-2 | TRBV9 | CASSPPNTGELFF | TGTGCCAGCAGCCCTCCGAACACCGGGGAGCTGTTTTTT
once | TRBD2 | 11 | TRBJ2-5 | TRBV11-1 | CASSEAGPRYF | TGTGCCAGCAGCGAAGCGGGACCTCGGTACTTC
once | TRBD1 | 17 | TRBJ1-2 | TRBV5-1 | CASSLLYGPGQGNGYTF | TGCGCCAGCAGCTTATTATACGGTCCGGGACAGGGGAATGGCTACACCTTC
few | TRBD2 | 14 | TRBJ2-3 | TRBV6-5 | CASTTSGSPDTQYF | TGTGCCAGCACGACTAGCGGGAGTCCAGATACGCAGTATTTT
- | TRBD1 | 15 | TRBJ1-2 | TRBV27 | CASSSGQGRSYGYTF | TGTGCCAGCAGTTCCGGACAGGGAAGGAGCTATGGCTACACCTTC
- | - | 13 | TRBJ1-4 | TRBV19 | CASTGVDDEKLFF | TGTGCCAGTACAGGGGTAGATGATGAAAAACTGTTTTTT
- | TRBD2 | 15 | TRBJ2-1 | TRBV29-1 | CSALRTSGGWNEQFF | TGCAGCGCCCTTAGGACTAGCGGGGGGTGGAATGAGCAGTTCTTC
- | TRBD1 | 16 | TRBJ2-7 | TRBV5-1 | CASSSSRDRAPYEQYF | TGCGCCAGCAGCTCTTCCCGGGACAGGGCCCCCTACGAGCAGTACTTC
- | - | 14 | TRBJ2-3 | TRBV6-2/TRBV6-3 | CASSSRLVEDTQYF | TGTGCCAGCAGTTCGCGACTAGTAGAAGATACGCAGTATTTT
- | TRBD1 | 13 | TRBJ2-7 | TRBV5-4 | CASSQRTGEEQYF | TGTGCCAGCAGCCAACGGACAGGGGAAGAGCAGTACTTC
- | TRBD1 | 16 | TRBJ2-3 | TRBV14 | CASSPWTGRIADTQYF | TGTGCCAGCAGCCCCTGGACAGGGAGGATCGCAGATACGCAGTATTTT
few | - | 14 | TRBJ2-1 | TRBV11-2 | CASSLVDTYNEQFF | TGTGCCAGCAGCTTAGTAGATACCTACAATGAGCAGTTCTTC
few | - | 13 | TRBJ1-1 | TRBV27 | CVRARGRDTEAFF | TGTGTCAGGGCCCGGGGAAGGGACACTGAAGCTTTCTTT
- | TRBD2 | 16 | TRBJ2-1 | TRBV7-9 | CASSRPGLATGNEQFF | TGTGCCAGCAGCCGTCCGGGACTAGCGACAGGCAATGAGCAGTTCTTC
few | TRBD2 | 15 | TRBJ2-7 | TRBV6-2/TRBV6-3 | CASSHGLAGGYEQYF | TGTGCCAGCAGCCACGGGCTAGCGGGAGGCTACGAGCAGTACTTC
- | - | 16 | TRBJ2-3 | TRBV4-2 | CASSQDGRGAVDTQYF | TGTGCCAGCAGCCAAGATGGACGGGGGGCTGTAGATACGCAGTATTTT
- | TRBD1 | 13 | TRBJ1-5 | TRBV29-1 | CSVRTGGGKPQHF | TGCAGCGTACGCACAGGGGGCGGGAAGCCCCAGCATTTT
- | - | 14 | TRBJ2-7 | TRBV7-2 | CASSLADTSYEQYF | TGTGCCAGCAGCTTAGCAGACACCTCCTACGAGCAGTACTTC
- | - | 17 | TRBJ1-2 | TRBV2 | CASSEALQSVPNYGYTF | TGTGCCAGCAGTGAAGCGCTTCAGTCCGTACCTAACTATGGCTACACCTTC
- | - | 15 | TRBJ2-3 | TRBV12-5 | CASGLGIRDTDTQYF | TGTGCTAGTGGTTTGGGAATACGGGACACCGATACGCAGTATTTT
- | - | 11 | TRBJ2-3 | TRBV20-1 | CSAAGGNTQYF | TGCAGTGCGGCAGGGGGGAATACGCAGTATTTT
- | TRBD1 | 15 | TRBJ2-5 | TRBV14 | CASSATGGWQETQYF | TGTGCCAGCAGCGCGACAGGGGGTTGGCAAGAGACCCAGTACTTC
- | - | 15 | TRBJ1-6 | TRBV18 | CASSPGAGPKVALHF | TGTGCCAGCTCACCAGGGGCCGGCCCAAAGGTGGCCCTCCACTTT
- | TRBD2 | 21 | TRBJ2-1 | TRBV3-1/TRBV3-2 | CASSQEKLAGGREGSYNEQFF | TGTGCCAGCAGCCAAGAAAAGCTAGCGGGGGGGCGGGAGGGCTCCTACAATGAGCAGTTCTTC
few | TRBD2 | 17 | TRBJ2-3 | TRBV2 | CASSPALAGAGTDTQYF | TGTGCCAGCAGCCCAGCCCTAGCGGGAGCTGGAACAGATACGCAGTATTTT
- | TRBD1 | 13 | TRBJ1-2 | TRBV19 | CASTSRQGLGYTF | TGTGCCAGTACATCTAGACAGGGGCTTGGCTACACCTTC
- | - | 14 | TRBJ1-4 | TRBV3-1/TRBV3-2 | CASSQDQGSEKLFF | TGTGCCAGCAGCCAAGATCAGGGAAGCGAAAAACTGTTTTTT
- | - | 15 | TRBJ2-1 | TRBV24-1 | CATSDRGHLASEQFF | TGTGCCACCAGTGACCGAGGGCACCTGGCGTCTGAGCAGTTCTTC
- | - | 14 | TRBJ1-1 | TRBV28 | CASTTLITNYEAFF | TGTGCCAGCACAACCCTTATTACAAATTATGAAGCTTTCTTT
- | TRBD2 | 17 | TRBJ2-1 | TRBV7-2 | CASSLGPLAGGYNEQFF | TGTGCCAGCAGCTTAGGCCCGCTAGCGGGAGGGTACAATGAGCAGTTCTTC
- | - | 13 | TRBJ1-4 | TRBV6-5 | CASSYGGEEKLFF | TGTGCCAGCAGTTACGGGGGCGAGGAAAAACTGTTTTTT
- | - | 14 | TRBJ1-1 | TRBV29-1 | CSVEFADSNTEAFF | TGCAGCGTTGAATTCGCTGACAGTAACACTGAAGCTTTCTTT
- | - | 12 | TRBJ1-5 | TRBV19 | CATQGPGQPQHF | TGTGCCACTCAGGGGCCTGGGCAGCCCCAGCATTTT
- | - | 16 | TRBJ2-2 | TRBV12-2 | CASRLAGGRPGRELFF | TGTGCAAGTCGCTTAGCGGGGGGTAGGCCCGGACGGGAGCTGTTTTTT
once | - | 17 | TRBJ2-7 | TRBV13 | CASSSGLGTDFSYEQYF | TGTGCCAGCAGTTCGGGACTAGGGACAGATTTCTCCTACGAGCAGTACTTC
- | - | 12 | TRBJ1-2 | TRBV6-5 | CASSYRRDGYTF | TGTGCCAGCAGCTACCGCAGGGATGGCTACACCTTC
- | - | 15 | TRBJ1-1 | TRBV10-3 | CAIAPGTTMRTEAFF | TGTGCCATCGCTCCGGGGACAACCATGAGAACTGAAGCTTTCTTT
- | - | 14 | TRBJ2-2 | TRBV9 | CASGLWADTGELFF | TGTGCCAGCGGACTCTGGGCCGACACCGGGGAGCTGTTTTTT
once | - | 16 | TRBJ1-5 | TRBV21-1 | CASSKEGGGKNQPQHF | TGTGCCAGCAGCAAAGAAGGAGGCGGGAAGAATCAGCCCCAGCATTTT
- | TRBD1 | 15 | TRBJ1-6 | TRBV27 | CASSWTGGSNSPLHF | TGTGCCAGCAGTTGGACAGGGGGTTCCAATTCACCCCTCCACTTT
once | TRBD1 | 15 | TRBJ2-7 | TRBV7-6 | CASSLQGAGLYEQYF | TGTGCCAGCAGCTTACAGGGGGCAGGGCTCTACGAGCAGTACTTC
- | - | 15 | TRBJ1-5 | TRBV4-2 | CASSQEVARAQPQHF | TGTGCCAGCAGCCAAGAAGTCGCCAGGGCTCAGCCCCAGCATTTT
- | TRBD1 | 15 | TRBJ1-2 | TRBV29-1 | CSVEAIAQGAHGYTF | TGCAGCGTTGAAGCGATCGCCCAGGGGGCGCATGGCTACACCTTC
- | TRBD1 | 14 | TRBJ2-7 | TRBV19 | CASSRQGASYEQYF | TGTGCCAGTAGTCGACAGGGGGCCTCCTACGAGCAGTACTTC
- | TRBD1 | 15 | TRBJ2-1 | TRBV27 | CASSLDRAAYNEQFF | TGTGCCAGCAGTTTGGACAGGGCTGCCTACAATGAGCAGTTCTTC
few | TRBD1 | 13 | TRBJ1-4 | TRBV12-3/TRBV12-4 | CASSEQGGEKLFF | TGTGCCAGCAGTGAACAGGGGGGCGAAAAACTGTTTTTT